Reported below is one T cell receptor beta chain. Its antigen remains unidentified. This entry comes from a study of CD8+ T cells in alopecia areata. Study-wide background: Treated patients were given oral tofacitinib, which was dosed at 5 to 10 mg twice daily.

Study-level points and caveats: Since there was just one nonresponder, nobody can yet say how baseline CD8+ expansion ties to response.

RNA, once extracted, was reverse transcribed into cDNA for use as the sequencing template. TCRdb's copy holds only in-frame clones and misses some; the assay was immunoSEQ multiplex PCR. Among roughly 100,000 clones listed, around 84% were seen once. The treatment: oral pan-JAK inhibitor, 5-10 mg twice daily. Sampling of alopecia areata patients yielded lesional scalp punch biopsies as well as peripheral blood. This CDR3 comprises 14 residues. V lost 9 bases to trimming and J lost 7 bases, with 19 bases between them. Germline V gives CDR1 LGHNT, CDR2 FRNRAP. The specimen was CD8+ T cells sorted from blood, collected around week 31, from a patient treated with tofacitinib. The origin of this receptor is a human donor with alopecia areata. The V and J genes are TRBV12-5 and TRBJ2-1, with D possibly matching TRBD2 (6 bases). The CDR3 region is CASDRLVEWNEQFF. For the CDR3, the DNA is TGTGCTAGCGACCGACTAGTCGAGTGGAATGAGCAGTTCTTC.